Listed below are T cell receptor beta chains from one sample, sequenced in a study of T cell responses to AZD1222 COVID-19 vaccine. Sequencing was performed with immunoSEQ multiplex PCR; in TCRdb, only in-frame clones are kept and a portion is missing. The sample consists of roughly 92,000 clones, around 90% of them appearing once. The sample here was peripheral blood, taken on day 0 of AZD1222 vaccination. The receptors here all came from an adult in good health. The CDR3 runs from the conserved cysteine through the conserved F or W. The order of the fields is clone size, D gene, V gene, J gene, CDR3 protein, CDR3 DNA. The D gene is left open where the match is weak. Size tells how often a clone was seen (once, few, many) or the class of an expanded clone, and some rows leave it out.

.	.	TRBV20-1	TRBJ2-7	CSASTGSYEQYF	TGCAGTGCTAGTACAGGGTCCTACGAGCAGTACTTC
.	.	TRBV11-2	TRBJ1-6	CASSLDQGRGSPLHF	TGTGCCAGCAGCTTAGATCAGGGCAGGGGTTCACCCCTCCACTTT
.	.	TRBV27	TRBJ2-7	CASSLFSEQYF	TGTGCCAGCAGTTTATTTTCCGAGCAGTACTTC
.	.	TRBV25-1	TRBJ1-6	CARSANNSPLHF	TGTGCCAGATCTGCGAATAATTCACCCCTCCACTTT
.	.	TRBV21-1	TRBJ2-6	CASSKVDREQTGANVLTF	TGTGCCAGCAGCAAAGTTGATAGGGAACAAACTGGGGCCAACGTCCTGACTTTC
.	TRBD1	TRBV5-4	TRBJ1-6	CASTAVGTGGTPLHF	TGTGCCAGCACCGCGGTAGGGACAGGGGGTACACCCCTCCACTTT
few	.	TRBV7-6	TRBJ1-1	CASSFSGGGYTEAFF	TGTGCCAGCAGCTTTAGTGGTGGGGGGTACACTGAAGCTTTCTTT
.	TRBD1	TRBV6-4	TRBJ2-2	CASSDWNRGPRGKLFF	TGTGCCAGCAGTGACTGGAACAGGGGGCCCCGTGGGAAGCTGTTTTTT
.	.	TRBV19	TRBJ2-5	CASTDTGQETQYF	TGTGCCAGTACCGACACGGGCCAAGAGACCCAGTACTTC
.	.	TRBV29-1	TRBJ2-7	CSVVPTTYEQYF	TGCAGCGTTGTTCCGACAACCTACGAGCAGTACTTC
.	TRBD1	TRBV19	TRBJ2-7	CASSIETGVEQYF	TGTGCCAGTAGTATAGAGACAGGGGTCGAGCAGTACTTC
.	.	TRBV9	TRBJ1-5	CASSVERGPRNNQPQHF	TGTGCCAGCAGCGTAGAAAGGGGCCCGCGTAACAATCAGCCCCAGCATTTT
.	TRBD1	TRBV27	TRBJ1-5	CASSLSFTGVNQPQHF	TGTGCCAGCAGTTTATCGTTCACAGGGGTCAATCAGCCCCAGCATTTT
.	TRBD1	TRBV29-1	TRBJ2-2	CSVSRDSNTGELFF	TGCAGCGTGTCCCGGGACAGCAACACCGGGGAGCTGTTTTTT
.	.	TRBV27	TRBJ1-2	CASSFRGRGGYTF	TGTGCCAGCAGTTTCCGGGGCCGTGGTGGCTACACCTTC
.	TRBD1	TRBV5-1	TRBJ2-5	CASSFQTGGGETQYF	TGCGCCAGCAGCTTTCAGACAGGGGGCGGGGAGACCCAGTACTTC
.	.	TRBV11-3	TRBJ2-1	CASSPGDGGDNEQFF	TGTGCCAGCAGCCCAGGGGATGGGGGGGACAATGAGCAGTTCTTC
once	.	TRBV18	TRBJ1-2	CASSPPNPTGRINYGYTF	TGTGCCAGCTCACCACCAAACCCGACAGGCCGAATTAACTATGGCTACACCTTC
.	TRBD1	TRBV11-3	TRBJ2-1	CASSRRQGNNEQFF	TGTGCCAGCAGCCGCCGACAGGGGAATAATGAGCAGTTCTTC
.	TRBD1	TRBV6-5	TRBJ1-1	CASSYYRGTEAFF	TGTGCCAGCAGTTACTACAGGGGCACTGAAGCTTTCTTT
.	.	TRBV7-8	TRBJ1-2	CASSLALGQPANYGYTF	TGTGCCAGCAGCTTAGCGCTTGGGCAGCCCGCTAACTATGGCTACACCTTC
.	.	TRBV7-2	TRBJ2-2	CASSLEFGFGELFF	TGTGCCAGCAGCTTAGAATTTGGGTTCGGGGAGCTGTTTTTT
.	.	TRBV27	TRBJ1-2	CASSLEGSANYGYTF	TGTGCCAGCAGTTTGGAGGGTTCAGCTAACTATGGCTACACCTTC
.	TRBD1	TRBV19	TRBJ2-7	CASSMPGQGVGEQYF	TGTGCCAGTAGTATGCCGGGACAGGGTGTCGGCGAGCAGTACTTC
.	TRBD1	TRBV6-1	TRBJ1-1	CASSIIGQALEAFF	TGTGCCAGCAGCATAATTGGACAGGCTTTAGAAGCTTTCTTT
.	.	TRBV7-9	TRBJ2-3	CASRYQQGTDTQYF	TGTGCCAGCAGATACCAACAGGGCACAGATACGCAGTATTTT
.	TRBD2	TRBV6-5	TRBJ2-1	CASSKGTSLFYVQFF	TGTGCCAGCAGTAAGGGGACTAGCCTTTTTTACGTGCAGTTCTTC
.	TRBD1	TRBV2	TRBJ2-7	CASRPRDRGHDEQYF	TGTGCCAGCAGGCCGAGGGACAGGGGGCACGACGAGCAGTACTTC
.	TRBD1	TRBV9	TRBJ2-4	CASSVDQGADIQYF	TGTGCCAGCAGCGTAGACCAGGGGGCTGACATTCAGTACTTC
.	.	TRBV5-8	TRBJ1-5	CASSQEVGVSNQPQHF	TGTGCCAGCAGCCAAGAAGTCGGGGTTAGCAATCAGCCCCAGCATTTT
.	.	TRBV18	TRBJ1-1	CASSPSGRKNTEAFF	TGTGCCAGCTCACCATCGGGTCGGAAGAACACTGAAGCTTTCTTT
.	.	TRBV5-8	TRBJ1-4	CASQEGLSEKLFF	TGTGCCAGTCAGGAAGGGCTATCCGAAAAACTGTTTTTT